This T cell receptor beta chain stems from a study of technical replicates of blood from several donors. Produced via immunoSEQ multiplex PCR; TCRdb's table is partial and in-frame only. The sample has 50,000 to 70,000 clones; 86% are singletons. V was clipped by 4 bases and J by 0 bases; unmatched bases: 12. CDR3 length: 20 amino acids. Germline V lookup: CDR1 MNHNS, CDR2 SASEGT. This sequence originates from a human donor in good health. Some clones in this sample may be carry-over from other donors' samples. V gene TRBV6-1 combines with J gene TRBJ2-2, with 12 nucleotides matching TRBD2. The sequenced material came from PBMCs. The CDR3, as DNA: TGTGCCAGCAGTGGAAAAAATTTTACTAGCGGGGGGTCGAACACCGGGGAGCTGTTTTTT. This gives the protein CASSGKNFTSGGSNTGELFF.